Sequencing of this T cell receptor (beta chain) was carried out in a study of blood T cell repertoires in COVID-19. A note on this clone: At one end the junction does not follow the germline gene, possibly because of a read error.

The repertoire was sequenced with immunoSEQ multiplex PCR; TCRdb's copy has only in-frame clones and lacks some. The sample contains some 190,000 clones, 60% to 80% of which appear only once. The CDR3 is 14 residues long. Looked up from germline, CDR1 is SGHTA and CDR2 is FQGNSA. This chain uses TRBV7-2 with TRBJ2-2; 9 bases are a match to TRBD2. The receptor comes from a man aged 60 to 75 who had been exposed to COVID-19. The sequenced sample consisted of PBMCs or T cells enriched from blood (not recorded which). CDR3 amino acids: CASSLAGPTGELFF. CDR3 in DNA: TGTGCCAGCAGCCTAGCGGGGCCCACCGGGGAGCTGTTTTTT. The entire variable domain, with the rest obtained from reference TRBV7-2 and TRBJ2-2, is as follows: GAGVSQSPSNKVTEKGKDVELRCDPISGHTALYWYRQSLGQGLEFLIYFQGNSAPDKSGLPSDRFSAERTGGSVSTLTIQRTQQEDSAVYLCASSLAGPTGELFFGEGSRLTVL.